This T cell receptor beta chain stems from a study of T cell responses to AZD1222 COVID-19 vaccine. Per germline, CDR1 SGHDN and CDR2 FVKESK. The J segment lost 15 bases and the V segment lost 4 bases, leaving 10 bases of the junction unmatched. The length of the CDR3 is 13 residues. Note on this clone: Its target is not known.

Data came from immunoSEQ multiplex PCR; TCRdb stores just in-frame clones and leaves some out. The sample includes about 110,000 clones, 91% seen only once; the top ten take roughly 21%. The study's findings and limits: Most donors were white British, females outnumbered males, and clonal diversity was possibly underestimated. Spike-specific TCR breadth and depth were elevated following two AZD1222 doses.

The chain joins TRBV14 to TRBJ2-1; 9 nucleotides align to TRBD1. The sequencing used peripheral blood, collected on day 0 of AZD1222 vaccination. This TCR came from an adult in good health. CDR3 in DNA: TGTGCCAGCAGCCCTCAGCTCCGGGACAGGGTGTTCTTC. It translates to CASSPQLRDRVFF.